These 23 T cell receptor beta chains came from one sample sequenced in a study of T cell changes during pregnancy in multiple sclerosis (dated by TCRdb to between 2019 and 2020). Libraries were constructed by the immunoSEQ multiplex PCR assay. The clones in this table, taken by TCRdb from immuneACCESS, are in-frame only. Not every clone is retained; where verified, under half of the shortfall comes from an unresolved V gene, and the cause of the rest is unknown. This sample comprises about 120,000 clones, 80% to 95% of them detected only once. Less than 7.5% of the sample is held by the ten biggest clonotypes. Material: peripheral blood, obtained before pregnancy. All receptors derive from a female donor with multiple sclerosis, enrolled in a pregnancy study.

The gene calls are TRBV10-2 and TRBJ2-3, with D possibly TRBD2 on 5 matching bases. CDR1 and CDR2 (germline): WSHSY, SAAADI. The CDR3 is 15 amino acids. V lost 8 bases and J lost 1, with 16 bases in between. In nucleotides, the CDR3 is TGCGCCAGCGGGAGTGTCTCGGGCGGCACAGATACGCAGTATTTT. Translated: CASGSVSGGTDTQYF.

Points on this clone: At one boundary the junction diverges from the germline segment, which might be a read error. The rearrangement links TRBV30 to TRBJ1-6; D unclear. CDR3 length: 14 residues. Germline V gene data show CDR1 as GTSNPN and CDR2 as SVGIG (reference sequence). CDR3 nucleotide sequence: TGTGCCTGGAGCCCTGTGTCCTCTAATTCACCCCTCCACTTT. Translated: CAWSPVSSNSPLHF. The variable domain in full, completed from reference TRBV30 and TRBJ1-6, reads SQTIHQWPATLVQPVGSPLSLECTVEGTSNPNLYWYRQAAGRGLQLLFYSVGIGQISSEVPQNLSASRPQDRQFILSSKKLLLSDSGFYLCAWSPVSSNSPLHFGNGTRLTVT.

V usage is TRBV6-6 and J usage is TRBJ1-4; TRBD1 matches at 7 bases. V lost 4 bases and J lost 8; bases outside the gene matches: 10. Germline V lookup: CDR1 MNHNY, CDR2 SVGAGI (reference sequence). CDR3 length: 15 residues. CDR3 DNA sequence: TGTGCCAGCAGTTCTACGACAGGGAGATACGAAAAACTGTTTTTT. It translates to CASSSTTGRYEKLFF.

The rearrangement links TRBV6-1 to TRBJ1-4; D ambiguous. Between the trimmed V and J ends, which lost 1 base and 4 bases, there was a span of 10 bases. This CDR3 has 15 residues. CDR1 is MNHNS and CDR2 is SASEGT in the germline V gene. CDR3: CASSEGQTYNEKLFF. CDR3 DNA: TGTGCCAGCAGTGAAGGGCAGACATATAATGAAAAACTGTTTTTT.

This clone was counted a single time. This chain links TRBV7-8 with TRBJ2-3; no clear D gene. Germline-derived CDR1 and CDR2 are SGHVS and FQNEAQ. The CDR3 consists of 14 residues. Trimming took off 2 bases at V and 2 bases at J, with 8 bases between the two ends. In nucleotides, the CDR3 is TGTGCCAGCAGCTTACTTCAGTTCACAGATACGCAGTATTTT. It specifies CASSLLQFTDTQYF.

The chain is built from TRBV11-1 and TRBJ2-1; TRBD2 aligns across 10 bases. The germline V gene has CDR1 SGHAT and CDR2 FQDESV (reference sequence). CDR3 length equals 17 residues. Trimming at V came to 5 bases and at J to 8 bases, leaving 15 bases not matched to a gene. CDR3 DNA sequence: TGTGCCAGCAGCCCATCCCCGCCGGGACTAGCGAAACATGAGCAGTTCTTC. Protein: CASSPSPPGLAKHEQFF.

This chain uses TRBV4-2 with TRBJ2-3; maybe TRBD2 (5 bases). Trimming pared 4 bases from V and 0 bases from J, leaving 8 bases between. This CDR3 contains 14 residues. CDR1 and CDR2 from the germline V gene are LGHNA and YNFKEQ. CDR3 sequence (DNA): TGTGCCAGCAGCCCGGACTGGAGCACAGATACGCAGTATTTT. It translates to CASSPDWSTDTQYF.

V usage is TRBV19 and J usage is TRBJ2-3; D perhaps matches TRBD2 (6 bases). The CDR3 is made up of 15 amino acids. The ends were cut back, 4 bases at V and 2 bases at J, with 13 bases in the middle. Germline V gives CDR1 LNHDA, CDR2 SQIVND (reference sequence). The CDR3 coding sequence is TGTGCCAGTAGTAGGGCCGCGGGGATCACAGATACGCAGTATTTT. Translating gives CASSRAAGITDTQYF.

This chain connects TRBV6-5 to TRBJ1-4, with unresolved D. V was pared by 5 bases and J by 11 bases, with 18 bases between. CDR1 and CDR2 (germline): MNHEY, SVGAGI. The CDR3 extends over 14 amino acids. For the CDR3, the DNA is TGTGCCAGCAGTCCCGGGAGGCTGCGGCCGAAACTGTTTTTT. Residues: CASSPGRLRPKLFF.

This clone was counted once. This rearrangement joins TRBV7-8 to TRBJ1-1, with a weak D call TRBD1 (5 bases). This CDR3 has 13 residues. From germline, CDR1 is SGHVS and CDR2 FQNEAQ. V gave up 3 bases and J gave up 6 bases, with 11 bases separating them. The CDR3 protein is CASSFQGTAEAFF. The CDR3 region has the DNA TGTGCCAGCAGCTTTCAGGGTACCGCTGAAGCTTTCTTT.

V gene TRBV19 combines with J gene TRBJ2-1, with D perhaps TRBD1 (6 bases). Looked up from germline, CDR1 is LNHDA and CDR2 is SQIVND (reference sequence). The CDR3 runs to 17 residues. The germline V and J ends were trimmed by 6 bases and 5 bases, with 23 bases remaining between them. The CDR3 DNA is TGTGCCAGTAGCCTTACCTCGGGCAGGGGTCGGGACAATGAGCAGTTCTTC. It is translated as CASSLTSGRGRDNEQFF.

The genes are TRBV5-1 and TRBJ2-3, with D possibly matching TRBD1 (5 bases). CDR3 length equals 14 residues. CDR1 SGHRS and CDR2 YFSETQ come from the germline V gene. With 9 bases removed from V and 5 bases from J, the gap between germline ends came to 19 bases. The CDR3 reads CATKRGGPLDTQYF. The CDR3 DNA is TGCGCCACCAAAAGGGGCGGACCCTTAGATACGCAGTATTTT.

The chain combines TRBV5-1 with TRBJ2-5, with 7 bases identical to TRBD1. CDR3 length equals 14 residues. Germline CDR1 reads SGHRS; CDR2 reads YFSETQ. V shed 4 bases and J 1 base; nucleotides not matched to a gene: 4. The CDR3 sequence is CASSMTGPQETQYF. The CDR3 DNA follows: TGCGCCAGCAGCATGACAGGGCCCCAAGAGACCCAGTACTTC.

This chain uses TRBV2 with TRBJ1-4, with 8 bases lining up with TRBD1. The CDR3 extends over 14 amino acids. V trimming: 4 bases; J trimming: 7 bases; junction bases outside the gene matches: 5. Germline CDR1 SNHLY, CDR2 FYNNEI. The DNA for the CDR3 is TGTGCCAGCAGTGTAGACAGGGGACCTGAAAAACTGTTTTTT. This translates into CASSVDRGPEKLFF.

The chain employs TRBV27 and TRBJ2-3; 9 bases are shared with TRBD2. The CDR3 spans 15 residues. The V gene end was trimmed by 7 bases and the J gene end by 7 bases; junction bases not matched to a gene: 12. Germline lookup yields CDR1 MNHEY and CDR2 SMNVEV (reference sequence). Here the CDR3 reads CASKIAGEIKNTQYF. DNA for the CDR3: TGTGCCAGCAAGATAGCGGGAGAGATAAAGAATACGCAGTATTTT.

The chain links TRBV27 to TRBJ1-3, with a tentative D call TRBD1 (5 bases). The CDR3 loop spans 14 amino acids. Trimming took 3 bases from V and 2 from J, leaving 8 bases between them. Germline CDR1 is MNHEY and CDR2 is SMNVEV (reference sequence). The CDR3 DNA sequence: TGTGCCAGCAGTTTTTCCAGGGCTGGAAACACCATATATTTT. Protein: CASSFSRAGNTIYF.

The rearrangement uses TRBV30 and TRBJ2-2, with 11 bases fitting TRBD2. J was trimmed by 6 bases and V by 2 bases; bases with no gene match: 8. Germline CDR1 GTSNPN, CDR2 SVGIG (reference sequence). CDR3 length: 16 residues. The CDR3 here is CAWSPLGLAVSGELFF. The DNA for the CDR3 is TGTGCCTGGAGTCCACTGGGACTAGCGGTATCCGGGGAGCTGTTTTTT.

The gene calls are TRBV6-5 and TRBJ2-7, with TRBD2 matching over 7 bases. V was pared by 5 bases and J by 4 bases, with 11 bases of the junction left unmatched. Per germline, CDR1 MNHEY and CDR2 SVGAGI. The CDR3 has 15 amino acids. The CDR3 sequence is CASSRRGGSGYEQYF. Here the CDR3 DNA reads TGTGCCAGCAGTCGACGGGGCGGGAGTGGGTACGAGCAGTACTTC.

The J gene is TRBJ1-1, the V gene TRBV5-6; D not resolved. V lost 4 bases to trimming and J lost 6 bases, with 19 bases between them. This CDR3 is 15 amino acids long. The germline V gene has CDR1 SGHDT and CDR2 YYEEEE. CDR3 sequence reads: CASSTSGIYYPEAFF. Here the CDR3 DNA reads TGTGCCAGCAGCACATCCGGGATCTACTACCCTGAAGCTTTCTTT.

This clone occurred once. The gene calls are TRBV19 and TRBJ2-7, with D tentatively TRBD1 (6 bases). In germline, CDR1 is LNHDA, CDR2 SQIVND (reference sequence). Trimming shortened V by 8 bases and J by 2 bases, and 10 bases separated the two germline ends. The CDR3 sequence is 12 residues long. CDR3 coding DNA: TGTGCCAGTGGGGGCAGTACCTACGAGCAGTACTTC. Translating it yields CASGGSTYEQYF.

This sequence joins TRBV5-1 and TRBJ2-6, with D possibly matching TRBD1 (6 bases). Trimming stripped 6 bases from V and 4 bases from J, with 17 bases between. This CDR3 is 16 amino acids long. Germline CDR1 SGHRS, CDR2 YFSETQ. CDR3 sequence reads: CASNQPTGFGANVLTF. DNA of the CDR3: TGCGCCAGCAACCAGCCTACAGGGTTCGGGGCCAACGTCCTGACTTTC.

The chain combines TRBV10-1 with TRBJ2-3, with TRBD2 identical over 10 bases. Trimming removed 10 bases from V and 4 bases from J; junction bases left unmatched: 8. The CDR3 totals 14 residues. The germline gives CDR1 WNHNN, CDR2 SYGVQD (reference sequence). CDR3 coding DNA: TGCGCCACTTCCAAGCGGGAGGGCCCAGATACGCAGTATTTT. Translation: CATSKREGPDTQYF.

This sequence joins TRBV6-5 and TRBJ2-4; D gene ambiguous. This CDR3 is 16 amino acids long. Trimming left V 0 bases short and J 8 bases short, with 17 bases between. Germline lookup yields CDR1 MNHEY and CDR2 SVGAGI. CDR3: CASSYSRSDSLHIQYF. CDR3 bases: TGTGCCAGCAGTTACTCGAGGTCCGACTCCCTACACATTCAGTACTTC.